The clone carrying this T cell receptor beta chain was counted once. Antigen: not known. The data stem from a study of Ad26.COV2.S vaccination and SARS-CoV-2 variants. Overall study context: Recipients of Ad26.COV2.S got it intramuscularly, once or twice 56 days apart.

Germline CDR1 and CDR2: KGHSH and LQKENI. CDR3 length: 14 residues. V was trimmed by 3 bases and J by 0 bases, leaving 8 bases between them. TCRdb keeps only in-frame clones here, not all; method: immunoSEQ multiplex PCR. The sample lists about 680,000 clones, more than 80% occurring once. Overall study results and limits: Substantial breadth was reportedly displayed by spike-specific CD8+ and CD4+ T cell responses after vaccination. Spike-specific TCR breadth was greater in vaccine than placebo recipients.

The treatment is: roughly 18 received Ad26.COV2.S at low or high dose, single or two shots; about five received placebo; per-sample allocation not given. The samples were gathered on day 63 after the first injection of vaccine or placebo. Boston supplied an adult donor aged 18-55 years. The V gene is TRBV18, the J gene TRBJ2-5, with D hard to call. This receptor was obtained from a person aged 18-65 years who received the Ad26.COV2.S COVID-19 vaccine or a placebo. This specimen consisted of peripheral blood, obtained in a trial of Ad26.COV2.S vaccine versus placebo. CDR3 residues: CASSPRRDQETQYF. The CDR3 DNA follows: TGTGCCAGCTCACCTCGACGGGACCAAGAGACCCAGTACTTC.